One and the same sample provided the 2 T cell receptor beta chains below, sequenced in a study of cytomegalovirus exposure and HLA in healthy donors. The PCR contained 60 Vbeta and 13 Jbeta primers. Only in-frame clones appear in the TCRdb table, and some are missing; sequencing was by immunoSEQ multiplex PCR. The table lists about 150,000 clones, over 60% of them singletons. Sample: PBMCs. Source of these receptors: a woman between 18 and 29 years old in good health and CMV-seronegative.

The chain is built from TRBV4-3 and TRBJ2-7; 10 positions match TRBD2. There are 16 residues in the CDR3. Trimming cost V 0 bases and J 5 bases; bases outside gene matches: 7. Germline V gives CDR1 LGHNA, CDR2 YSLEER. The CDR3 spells CASSQDYPSGSHEQYV. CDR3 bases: TGCGCCAGCAGCCAAGATTACCCTAGCGGGAGCCACGAGCAGTACGTC.

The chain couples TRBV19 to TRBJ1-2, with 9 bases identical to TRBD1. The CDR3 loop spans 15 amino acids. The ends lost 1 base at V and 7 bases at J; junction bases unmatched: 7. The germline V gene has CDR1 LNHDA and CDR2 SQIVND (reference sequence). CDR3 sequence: CASSIVGQGIGGYTF. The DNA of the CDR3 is TGTGCCAGTAGTATAGTAGGACAGGGGATAGGTGGCTACACCTTC.